These 2 T cell receptor beta chains originate from one sample sequenced in a study of OX40 agonist ivuxolimab in advanced cancers. The table came from immunoSEQ multiplex PCR; TCRdb's copy has only in-frame clones and leaves some out. This table holds approximately 110,000 clones, less than 95% found once. This sample comprised CD4+ or CD8+ T cells sorted from blood, obtained in a trial of the OX40 agonist ivuxolimab. These receptors came from an adult with an advanced solid tumor such as melanoma, head and neck, liver or kidney cancer.

This clone appeared a single time. V gene TRBV27 combines with J gene TRBJ1-2; D is uncertain. The CDR3 sequence is 15 residues long. The V gene lost 7 bases and the J gene lost 3 bases, with 18 bases spanning the gap. Germline values: CDR1 MNHEY, CDR2 SMNVEV (reference sequence). As DNA, the CDR3 is TGTGCCAGCAAAATGTGGACGGGGAGTCACTATGGCTACACCTTC. Protein product: CASKMWTGSHYGYTF.

The chain couples TRBV7-3 to TRBJ1-6; 7 nucleotides line up with TRBD1. With V trimmed by 5 bases and J by 10 bases, 8 bases remained unmatched. The CDR3 totals 14 residues. The V gene's germline CDR1 is SGHTA and CDR2 FQGTGA. CDR3 sequence (DNA): TGTGCCAGCAGCCCACAGGGCAGGGGGTCACCCCTCCACTTT. Its translation: CASSPQGRGSPLHF.